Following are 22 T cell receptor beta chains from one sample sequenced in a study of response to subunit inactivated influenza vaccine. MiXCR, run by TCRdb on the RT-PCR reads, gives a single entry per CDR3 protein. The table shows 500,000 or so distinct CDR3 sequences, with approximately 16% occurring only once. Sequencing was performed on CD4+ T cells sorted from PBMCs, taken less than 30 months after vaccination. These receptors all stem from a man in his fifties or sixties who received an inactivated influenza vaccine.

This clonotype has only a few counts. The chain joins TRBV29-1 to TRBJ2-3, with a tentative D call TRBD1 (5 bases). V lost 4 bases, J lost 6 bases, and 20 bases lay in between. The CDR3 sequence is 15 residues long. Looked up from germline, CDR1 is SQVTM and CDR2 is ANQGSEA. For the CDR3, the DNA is TGCAGCGTTGCCCCTGACCCGCCCAGGGCGGATACGCAGTATTTT. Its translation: CSVAPDPPRADTQYF.

CDR3 loop: CASSLSGQGIEQFF. CDR3 in DNA: TGTGCCAGCAGCTTATCGGGACAGGGTATTGAGCAGTTCTTC. The chain joins TRBV11-1 to TRBJ2-1; 9 nucleotides align to TRBD1. J gave up 9 bases and V 2 bases, and 5 bases lay outside the gene matches. Germline CDR1 and CDR2: SGHAT and FQDESV (reference sequence). The CDR3 runs to 14 residues.

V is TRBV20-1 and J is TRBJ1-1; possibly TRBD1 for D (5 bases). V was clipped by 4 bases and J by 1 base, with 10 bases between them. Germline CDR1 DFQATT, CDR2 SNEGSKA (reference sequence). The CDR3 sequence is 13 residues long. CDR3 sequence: CSAKGTTNTEAFF. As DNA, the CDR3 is TGCAGTGCTAAAGGGACTACGAACACTGAAGCTTTCTTT.

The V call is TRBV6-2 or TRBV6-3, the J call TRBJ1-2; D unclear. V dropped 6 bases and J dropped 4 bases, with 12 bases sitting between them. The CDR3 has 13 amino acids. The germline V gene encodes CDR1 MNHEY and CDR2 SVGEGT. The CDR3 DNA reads TGTGCCAGCAGCAAGGAAGGGATCTATGGCTACACCTTC. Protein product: CASSKEGIYGYTF.

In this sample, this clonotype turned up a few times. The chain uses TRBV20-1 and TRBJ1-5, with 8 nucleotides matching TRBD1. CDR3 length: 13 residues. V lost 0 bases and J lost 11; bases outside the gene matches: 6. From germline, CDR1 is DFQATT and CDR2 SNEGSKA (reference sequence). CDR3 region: CSARDRGPRAQHF. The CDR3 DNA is TGCAGTGCTAGAGACAGGGGGCCCCGGGCCCAGCATTTT.

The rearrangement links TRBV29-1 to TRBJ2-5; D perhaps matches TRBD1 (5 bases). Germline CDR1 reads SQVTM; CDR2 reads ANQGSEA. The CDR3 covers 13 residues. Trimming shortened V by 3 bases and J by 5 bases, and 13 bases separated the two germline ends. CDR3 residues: CSVDIGDGETQYF. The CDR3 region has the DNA TGCAGCGTTGATATAGGGGATGGGGAGACCCAGTACTTC.

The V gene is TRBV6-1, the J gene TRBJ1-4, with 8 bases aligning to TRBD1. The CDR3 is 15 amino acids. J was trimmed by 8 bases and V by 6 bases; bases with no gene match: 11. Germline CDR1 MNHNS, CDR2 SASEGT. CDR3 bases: TGTGCCAGCAGGCCGTCAGGGGGCGCCGGGGAAAAACTGTTTTTT. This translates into CASRPSGGAGEKLFF.

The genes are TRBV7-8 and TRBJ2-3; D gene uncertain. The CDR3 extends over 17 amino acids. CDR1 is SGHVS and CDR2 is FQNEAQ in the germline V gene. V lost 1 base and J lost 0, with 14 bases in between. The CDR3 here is CASSLGSGTPSTDTQYF. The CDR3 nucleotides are TGTGCCAGCAGCTTAGGGTCGGGCACCCCGAGCACAGATACGCAGTATTTT.

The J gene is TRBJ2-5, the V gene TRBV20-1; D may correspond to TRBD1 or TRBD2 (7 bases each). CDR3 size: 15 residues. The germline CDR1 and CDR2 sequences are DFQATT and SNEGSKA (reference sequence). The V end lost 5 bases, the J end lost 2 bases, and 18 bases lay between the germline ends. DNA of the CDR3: TGCAGTGCTTGGGGGGGACAGCGGGAACAAGAGACCCAGTACTTC. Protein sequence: CSAWGGQREQETQYF.

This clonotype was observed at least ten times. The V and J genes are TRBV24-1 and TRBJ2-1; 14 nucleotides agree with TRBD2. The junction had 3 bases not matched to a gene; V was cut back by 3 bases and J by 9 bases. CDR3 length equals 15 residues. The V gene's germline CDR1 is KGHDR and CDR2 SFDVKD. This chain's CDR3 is CATSDAGTSGSEQFF. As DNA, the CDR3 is TGTGCCACCAGTGATGCCGGGACTAGCGGGAGTGAGCAGTTCTTC.

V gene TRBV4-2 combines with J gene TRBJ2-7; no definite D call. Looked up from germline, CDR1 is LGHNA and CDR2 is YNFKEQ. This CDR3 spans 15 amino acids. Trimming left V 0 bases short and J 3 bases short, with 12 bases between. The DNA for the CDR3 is TGTGCCAGCAGCCAAGATCTGGCCGGATACTACGAGCAGTACTTC. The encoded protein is CASSQDLAGYYEQYF.

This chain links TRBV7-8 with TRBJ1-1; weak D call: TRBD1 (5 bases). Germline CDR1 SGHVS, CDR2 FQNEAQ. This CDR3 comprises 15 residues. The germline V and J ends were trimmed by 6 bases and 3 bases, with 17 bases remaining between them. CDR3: CASRRNRNSDTEAFF. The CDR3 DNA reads TGTGCCAGCAGGCGTAACAGGAACTCGGACACTGAAGCTTTCTTT.

The CDR3: CASSTGLAGTDTQYF. Written as DNA, the CDR3 is TGTGCCAGCAGCACGGGACTAGCGGGAACAGATACGCAGTATTTT. The chain combines TRBV3-1 with TRBJ2-3; TRBD2 matches 13 bases. CDR3 length: 15 residues. J gave up 3 bases and V 5 bases, and 2 bases lay outside the gene matches. Germline V gene data show CDR1 as LGHDT and CDR2 as YNNKEL (reference sequence).

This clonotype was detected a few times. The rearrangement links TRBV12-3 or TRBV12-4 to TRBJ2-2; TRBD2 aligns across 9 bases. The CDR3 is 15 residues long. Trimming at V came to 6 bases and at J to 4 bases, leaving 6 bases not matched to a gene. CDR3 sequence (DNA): TGTGCCAGCAGGACGGGACTAGCTCTCACCGGGGAGCTGTTTTTT. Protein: CASRTGLALTGELFF.

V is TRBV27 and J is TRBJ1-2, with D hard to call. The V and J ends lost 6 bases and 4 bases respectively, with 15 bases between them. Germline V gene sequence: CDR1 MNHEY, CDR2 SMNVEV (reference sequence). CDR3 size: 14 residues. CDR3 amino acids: CASRRKGPFYGYTF. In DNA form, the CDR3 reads TGTGCCAGCAGACGAAAAGGACCCTTCTATGGCTACACCTTC.

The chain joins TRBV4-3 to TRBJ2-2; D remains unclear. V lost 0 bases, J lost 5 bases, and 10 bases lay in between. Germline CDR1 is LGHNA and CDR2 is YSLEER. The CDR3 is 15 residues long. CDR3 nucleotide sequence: TGCGCCAGCAGCCAAGATCTGGGATTAACCGGGGAGCTGTTTTTT. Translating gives CASSQDLGLTGELFF.

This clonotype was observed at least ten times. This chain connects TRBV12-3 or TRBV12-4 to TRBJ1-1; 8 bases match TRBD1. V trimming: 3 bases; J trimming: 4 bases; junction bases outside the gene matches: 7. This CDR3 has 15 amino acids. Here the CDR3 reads CASSFAGGGGTEAFF. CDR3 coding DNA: TGTGCCAGCAGTTTCGCAGGGGGCGGTGGCACTGAAGCTTTCTTT.

The CDR3 DNA reads TGTGCCAGCAGCTACAGCGGGAGTGGCCGCGAGCAGTACTTC. Its protein is CASSYSGSGREQYF. V and J are TRBV7-9 and TRBJ2-7, with TRBD2 identical over 8 bases. CDR1 is SEHNR and CDR2 is FQNEAQ in the germline V gene (reference sequence). V trimming: 4 bases; J trimming: 6 bases; junction bases outside the gene matches: 8. The CDR3 is 14 amino acids.

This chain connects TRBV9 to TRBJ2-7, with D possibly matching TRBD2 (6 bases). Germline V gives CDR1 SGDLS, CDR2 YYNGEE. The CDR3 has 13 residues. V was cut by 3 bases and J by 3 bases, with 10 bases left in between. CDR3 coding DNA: TGTGCCAGCAGCGACGGGACTGGCTACGAGCAGTACTTC. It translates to CASSDGTGYEQYF.

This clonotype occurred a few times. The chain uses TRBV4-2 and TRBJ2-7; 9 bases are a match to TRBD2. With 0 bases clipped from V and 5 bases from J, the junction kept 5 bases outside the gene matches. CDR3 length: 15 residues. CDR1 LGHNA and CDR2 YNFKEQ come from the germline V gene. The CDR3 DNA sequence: TGTGCCAGCAGCCAAGAGGGACTAGCAGTTGACGAGCAGTACTTC. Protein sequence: CASSQEGLAVDEQYF.

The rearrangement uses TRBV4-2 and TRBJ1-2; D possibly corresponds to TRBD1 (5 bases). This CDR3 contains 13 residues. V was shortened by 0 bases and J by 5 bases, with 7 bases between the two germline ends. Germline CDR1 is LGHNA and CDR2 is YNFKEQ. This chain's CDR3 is CASSQDGAYGYTF. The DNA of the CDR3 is TGTGCCAGCAGCCAAGATGGGGCGTATGGCTACACCTTC.

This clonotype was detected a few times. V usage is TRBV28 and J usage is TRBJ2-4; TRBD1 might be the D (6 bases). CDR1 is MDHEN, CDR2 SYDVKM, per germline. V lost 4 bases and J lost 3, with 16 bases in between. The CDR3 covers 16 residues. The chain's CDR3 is CASSWGTNRGKNIQYF. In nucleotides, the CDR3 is TGTGCCAGCAGTTGGGGGACAAATCGGGGCAAAAACATTCAGTACTTC.